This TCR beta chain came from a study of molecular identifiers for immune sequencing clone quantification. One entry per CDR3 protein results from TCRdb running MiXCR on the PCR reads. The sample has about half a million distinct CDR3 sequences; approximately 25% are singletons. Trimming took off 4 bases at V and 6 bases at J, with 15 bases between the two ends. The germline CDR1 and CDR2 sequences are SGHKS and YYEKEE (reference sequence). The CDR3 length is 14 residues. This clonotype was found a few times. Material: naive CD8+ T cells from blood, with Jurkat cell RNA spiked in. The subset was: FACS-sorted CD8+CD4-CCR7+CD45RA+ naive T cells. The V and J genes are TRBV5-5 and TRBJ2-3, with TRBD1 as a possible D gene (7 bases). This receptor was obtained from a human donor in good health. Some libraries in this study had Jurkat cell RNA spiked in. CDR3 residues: CASSQGGREDTQYF. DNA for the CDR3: TGTGCCAGCAGCCAGGGGGGCAGGGAGGATACGCAGTATTTT.